These 13 T cell receptor beta chains came from one sample sequenced in a study of T cells in Graves' hyperthyroidism and ophthalmopathy. The CDR3 regions of TCR beta were amplified from RNA transcripts. A set of HTBI primers served as the primers for a first-round RT-PCR of the TCR CDR3. Using its own MiXCR run on the multiplex PCR reads, TCRdb lists one record per CDR3 protein. The repertoire holds 530,000 or so distinct CDR3 sequences, under 60% seen once, with around 7.7% in the top ten. Specimen: peripheral blood or thyroid tissue (not recorded which). These receptors originate from a young woman with Graves' hyperthyroidism.

This rearrangement joins TRBV7-3 to TRBJ1-1, with D unclear. CDR1 and CDR2 (germline): SGHTA, FQGTGA. Trimming shortened V by 5 bases and J by 2 bases, and 15 bases separated the two germline ends. The CDR3 extends over 15 amino acids. The DNA of the CDR3 is TGTGCCAGCAGCAATGACGATCCCCTTAACACTGAAGCTTTCTTT. Protein sequence: CASSNDDPLNTEAFF.

This clonotype has just a few counts. The chain carries TRBV15 and TRBJ2-1; 10 bases agree with TRBD2. CDR1 is LNHNV, CDR2 YYDKDF, per germline (reference sequence). J lost 3 bases, V lost 5 bases, and 10 bases had no gene match. There are 17 residues in the CDR3. The CDR3 loop is CATSGWTSGTNYNEQFF. The CDR3 coding sequence is TGTGCCACCAGCGGATGGACTAGCGGAACTAACTACAATGAGCAGTTCTTC.

The gene calls are TRBV10-2 and TRBJ1-4, with a weak D call TRBD1 (5 bases). Germline-derived CDR1 and CDR2 are WSHSY and SAAADI. CDR3 length: 15 residues. V dropped 4 bases and J dropped 5 bases, with 14 bases sitting between them. The CDR3 region is CASSVAGGDNEKLFF. The CDR3 DNA is TGCGCCAGCAGTGTTGCGGGAGGGGACAATGAAAAACTGTTTTTT.

This clonotype was observed many times. The chain has TRBV20-1 and TRBJ2-6, with a tentative D call TRBD1 (5 bases). V was cut by 1 base and J by 0 bases, with 16 bases left in between. Germline V CDR1 and CDR2: DFQATT, SNEGSKA (reference sequence). The CDR3 has 18 amino acids. CDR3 sequence: CSARAFQDIASGANVLTF. DNA for the CDR3: TGCAGTGCTAGAGCCTTTCAGGACATCGCCTCTGGGGCCAACGTCCTGACTTTC.

This clonotype was detected a few times. The chain has TRBV7-9 and TRBJ2-5; the D gene is possibly TRBD2 (7 bases). V was clipped by 3 bases and J by 10 bases, with 9 bases between them. Germline CDR1 is SEHNR and CDR2 is FQNEAQ (reference sequence). There are 11 residues in the CDR3. CDR3 protein: CASSLGGGQYF. The CDR3 DNA reads TGTGCCAGCAGCTTGGGAGGGGGCCAGTACTTC. Combining the CDR3 with reference TRBV7-9 and TRBJ2-5 gives the whole variable domain DTGVSQNPRHKITKRGQNVTFRCDPISEHNRLYWYRQTLGQGPEFLTYFQNEAQLEKSRLLSDRFSAERPKGSFSTLEIQRTEQGDSAMYLCASSLGGGQYFGPGTRLLVL.

The chain uses TRBV12-3 or TRBV12-4 and TRBJ2-7; 14 bases map to TRBD2. The end of the DNA fits TRBJ2-1 better, so the J call may be wrong. The CDR3 runs to 17 residues. CDR3 region: CASSFVRGLAGVREQFF. The CDR3 DNA reads as TGTGCCAGCAGTTTTGTCCGGGGACTAGCGGGAGTGAGGGAGCAGTTCTTC.

Many counts were recorded for this clonotype. V usage is TRBV7-9 and J usage is TRBJ1-2; 8 nucleotides agree with TRBD1. Germline V gene sequence: CDR1 SEHNR, CDR2 FQNEAQ (reference sequence). V gave up 2 bases and J gave up 1 base; unmatched junction bases: 12. The CDR3 is made up of 18 amino acids. CDR3 sequence reads: CASSLPRDRRGNNYGYTF. The CDR3, as DNA: TGTGCCAGCAGCTTACCGCGGGACAGGCGGGGGAATAACTATGGCTACACCTTC.

This clonotype was seen many times. V and J are TRBV12-3 or TRBV12-4 and TRBJ2-2; D is possibly TRBD2 (5 bases). With 6 bases removed from V and 1 base from J, the gap between germline ends came to 12 bases. The CDR3 length is 15 residues. The CDR3 nucleotides are TGTGCCAGCAGACCCAGCGGAATGAACACCGGGGAGCTGTTTTTT. Its translation: CASRPSGMNTGELFF.

This sequence joins TRBV2 and TRBJ2-1, with TRBD2 matching over 10 bases. Germline CDR1 is SNHLY and CDR2 is FYNNEI. CDR3 length: 17 amino acids. V lost 7 bases, J lost 0 bases, and 9 bases stayed unmatched. CDR3 in DNA: TGTGCCAGCACACCGGGACTAGCGCGCAGCTCCTACAATGAGCAGTTCTTC. It translates to CASTPGLARSSYNEQFF.

This clonotype was observed many times. The V gene is TRBV15, the J gene TRBJ2-5, with 9 bases fitting TRBD1. The CDR3 consists of 15 residues. The germline gives CDR1 LNHNV, CDR2 YYDKDF (reference sequence). V lost 9 bases to trimming and J lost 3 bases; unmatched junction nucleotides: 11. This CDR3 reads CATCRRGTGKETQYF. The CDR3 coding sequence is TGTGCCACTTGCCGTCGGGGGACAGGGAAAGAGACCCAGTACTTC.

The chain recombines TRBV7-2 with TRBJ1-1, with D maybe TRBD1 (6 bases). CDR1 is SGHTA and CDR2 is FQGNSA in the germline V gene. Trimming removed 8 bases from V and 0 bases from J, with 16 bases in between. The CDR3 sequence is 15 residues long. The CDR3 bases are TGTGCCAGCTATAGACAGGTCTCTATGAACACTGAAGCTTTCTTT. Translated: CASYRQVSMNTEAFF. Based on the CDR3 plus reference TRBV7-2 and TRBJ1-1, the full variable domain is GAGVSQSPSNKVTEKGKDVELRCDPISGHTALYWYRQSLGQGLEFLIYFQGNSAPDKSGLPSDRFSAERTGGSVSTLTIQRTQQEDSAVYLCASYRQVSMNTEAFFGQGTRLTVV.

This chain links TRBV11-2 with TRBJ2-7, with D tentatively TRBD2 (5 bases). The CDR3 totals 10 residues. Germline CDR1 and CDR2: SGHAT and FQNNGV. Trimming shortened V by 8 bases and J by 5 bases, and 7 bases separated the two germline ends. Here the CDR3 DNA reads TGTGCCAGCGGGAGCAACGAGCAGTACTTC. It encodes CASGSNEQYF. The full variable domain, rest sourced from reference TRBV11-2 and TRBJ2-7, is EAGVAQSPRYKIIEKRQSVAFWCNPISGHATLYWYQQILGQGPKLLIQFQNNGVVDDSQLPKDRFSAERLKGVDSTLKIQPAKLEDSAVYLCASGSNEQYFGPGTRLTVT.

The chain employs TRBV20-1 and TRBJ1-4; the match to TRBD1 covers 8 bases. With 3 bases clipped from V and 4 bases from J, the junction kept 13 bases outside the gene matches. CDR1 and CDR2 (germline): DFQATT, SNEGSKA (reference sequence). The CDR3 loop spans 17 amino acids. CDR3 in amino acids: CSASYPTGDTRNEKLFF. The CDR3 DNA is TGCAGTGCTAGTTATCCGACAGGGGATACTCGTAATGAAAAACTGTTTTTT.